A selection of T cell receptor beta chains follows, all from one sample in a study of blood T cell repertoires in COVID-19. The table came from immunoSEQ multiplex PCR; TCRdb's copy has only in-frame clones and leaves some out. The table shows about 140,000 clones, with approximately 88% occurring only once. Material for sequencing was PBMCs or T cells enriched from blood (not recorded which). These receptors were obtained from a man in his 70s who had been exposed to COVID-19. The CDR3 runs from the conserved cysteine through the conserved F or W. A D gene is named only where the DNA matches it firmly. A clone size is listed for some rows: how often the clone was seen (once, few, many), or a class if it is expanded.

J gene: TRBJ1-2
D gene: NA
clone size: NA
V gene: TRBV5-6
CDR3 DNA: TGTGCCAGCAGCTTGGCCGGAGGGTCAGGCTACACCTTC
CDR3 protein: CASSLAGGSGYTF

J gene: TRBJ2-6
D gene: TRBD1
clone size: few
V gene: TRBV7-2
CDR3 DNA: TGTGCCAGCAGCTTCCAGGGGGCTGGGGCCAACGTCCTGACTTTC
CDR3 protein: CASSFQGAGANVLTF

J gene: TRBJ2-1
D gene: NA
clone size: NA
V gene: TRBV27
CDR3 DNA: TGTGCCAGCAGTTTGGAGGGACCCTACAATGAGCAGTTCTTC
CDR3 protein: CASSLEGPYNEQFF

J gene: TRBJ1-3
D gene: NA
clone size: NA
V gene: TRBV6-5
CDR3 DNA: TGTGCCAGCAGCCTCGACAGGACTCGTGGAAACACCATATATTTT
CDR3 protein: CASSLDRTRGNTIYF

J gene: TRBJ2-2
D gene: NA
clone size: once
V gene: TRBV6-4
CDR3 DNA: TGTGCCAGCAGTGCGAGTCTAGCGAACACCGGGGAGCTGTTTTTT
CDR3 protein: CASSASLANTGELFF

J gene: TRBJ1-6
D gene: TRBD1
clone size: NA
V gene: TRBV11-2
CDR3 DNA: TGTGCCAGCAGCTTTATCGGGACAGGGGCATCACCCCTCCACTTT
CDR3 protein: CASSFIGTGASPLHF

J gene: TRBJ2-2
D gene: NA
clone size: NA
V gene: TRBV18
CDR3 DNA: TGTGCCAGCTCACCACCCGTGAGCAGGGGTACCGGGGAGCTGTTTTTT
CDR3 protein: CASSPPVSRGTGELFF

J gene: TRBJ2-6
D gene: NA
clone size: once
V gene: TRBV19
CDR3 DNA: TGTGCCAGCATGGTCGGGGGAAGCTCTGGGGCCAACGTCCTGACTTTC
CDR3 protein: CASMVGGSSGANVLTF

J gene: TRBJ1-2
D gene: NA
clone size: NA
V gene: TRBV3-1/TRBV3-2
CDR3 DNA: TGTGCCAGCAGCAACAGCAGGGCTGGCTACACCTTC
CDR3 protein: CASSNSRAGYTF

J gene: TRBJ2-5
D gene: TRBD1
clone size: NA
V gene: TRBV5-4
CDR3 DNA: TGTGCCAGCAGTCCAGACAGGGCGCCACGAGAGACCCAGTACTTC
CDR3 protein: CASSPDRAPRETQYF

J gene: TRBJ2-2
D gene: TRBD2
clone size: NA
V gene: TRBV7-2
CDR3 DNA: TGTGCCAGCAGCGCCGGGGGGATAGGTACCGGGGAGCTGTTTTTT
CDR3 protein: CASSAGGIGTGELFF

J gene: TRBJ1-5
D gene: TRBD1
clone size: NA
V gene: TRBV3-1/TRBV3-2
CDR3 DNA: TGTGCCAGCAGCCAAGGGACAGGGAATCAGCCCCAGCATTTT
CDR3 protein: CASSQGTGNQPQHF

J gene: TRBJ2-7
D gene: NA
clone size: NA
V gene: TRBV28
CDR3 DNA: TGTGCCAGTGACCAGCCGGGGGAGTACGAGCAGTACTTC
CDR3 protein: CASDQPGEYEQYF

J gene: TRBJ1-3
D gene: TRBD1
clone size: NA
V gene: TRBV5-6
CDR3 DNA: TGTGCCAGCAGCTTCGGGACAGCCTCTGGAAACACCATATATTTT
CDR3 protein: CASSFGTASGNTIYF

J gene: TRBJ1-1
D gene: TRBD1
clone size: NA
V gene: TRBV3-1/TRBV3-2
CDR3 DNA: TGTGCCAGCAGCGACCGGACAGGACACACCACTGAAGCTTTCTTT
CDR3 protein: CASSDRTGHTTEAFF

J gene: TRBJ1-6
D gene: NA
clone size: NA
V gene: TRBV10-3
CDR3 DNA: TGTGCCATCAGTGAGCCATCCTCACCCCTCCACTTT
CDR3 protein: CAISEPSSPLHF

J gene: TRBJ1-3
D gene: NA
clone size: NA
V gene: TRBV6-6
CDR3 DNA: TGTGCCAGCAGTTACACGGCAGGGGGAAACACCATATATTTT
CDR3 protein: CASSYTAGGNTIYF

J gene: TRBJ1-1
D gene: NA
clone size: NA
V gene: TRBV27
CDR3 DNA: TGTGCCAGCAGTTTCGAGACAGGGAACACTGAAGCTTTCTTT
CDR3 protein: CASSFETGNTEAFF

J gene: TRBJ1-6
D gene: NA
clone size: NA
V gene: TRBV28
CDR3 DNA: TGTGCCAGCAGCTTAGAGGCCCTTTCACCCCTCCACTTT
CDR3 protein: CASSLEALSPLHF

J gene: TRBJ1-5
D gene: TRBD1
clone size: NA
V gene: TRBV19
CDR3 DNA: TGTGCCAGTAGTACCGGGACAGGGTCTCTTAATAGCAATCAGCCCCAGCATTTT
CDR3 protein: CASSTGTGSLNSNQPQHF

J gene: TRBJ1-1
D gene: NA
clone size: NA
V gene: TRBV28
CDR3 DNA: TGTGCCAGTTTCAGGGGCGGCCTGGGTACTGAAGCTTTCTTT
CDR3 protein: CASFRGGLGTEAFF

J gene: TRBJ2-7
D gene: NA
clone size: NA
V gene: TRBV5-4
CDR3 DNA: TGTGCCAGCAGTAGGGACAACTACGAGCAGTACTTC
CDR3 protein: CASSRDNYEQYF

J gene: TRBJ1-6
D gene: NA
clone size: NA
V gene: TRBV14
CDR3 DNA: TGTGCCAGCAGCCAAGATCATGTTTCACCCCTCCACTTT
CDR3 protein: CASSQDHVSPLHF

J gene: TRBJ2-7
D gene: TRBD2
clone size: few
V gene: TRBV11-2
CDR3 DNA: TGTGCCAGCAGCTTAATTAGCGGGATTGGTTACGAGCAGTACTTC
CDR3 protein: CASSLISGIGYEQYF

J gene: TRBJ1-3
D gene: NA
clone size: NA
V gene: TRBV7-9
CDR3 DNA: TGTGCCAGCAGCTCACTAAACACCATATATTTT
CDR3 protein: CASSSLNTIYF

J gene: TRBJ2-1
D gene: TRBD2
clone size: few
V gene: TRBV6-5
CDR3 DNA: TGTGCCAGCAGCCCCGGGACTAGGGCCTACAATGAGCAGTTCTTC
CDR3 protein: CASSPGTRAYNEQFF

J gene: TRBJ1-2
D gene: TRBD1
clone size: NA
V gene: TRBV6-5
CDR3 DNA: TGTGCCAGCAGTCCCCGGGACAGGGGAGGCTACACCTTC
CDR3 protein: CASSPRDRGGYTF

J gene: TRBJ2-1
D gene: TRBD2
clone size: NA
V gene: TRBV24-1
CDR3 DNA: TGTGCCACCAGTGAGTCGGGACTAGCGGGGTACAATGAGCAGTTCTTC
CDR3 protein: CATSESGLAGYNEQFF

J gene: TRBJ1-5
D gene: NA
clone size: few
V gene: TRBV19
CDR3 DNA: TGTGCCAGTAGCCAAACAGGGAGGGGACAGCCCCAGCATTTT
CDR3 protein: CASSQTGRGQPQHF

J gene: TRBJ2-1
D gene: NA
clone size: NA
V gene: TRBV5-4
CDR3 DNA: TGTGCCAGCAGCTTCGGTCGACAGCTAGACAATGAGCAGTTCTTC
CDR3 protein: CASSFGRQLDNEQFF

J gene: TRBJ2-7
D gene: TRBD2
clone size: few
V gene: TRBV5-4
CDR3 DNA: TGTGCCAGCAGCTTGGGAGCTAGCGGGGCCTACGAGCAGTACTTC
CDR3 protein: CASSLGASGAYEQYF

J gene: TRBJ1-2
D gene: TRBD1
clone size: NA
V gene: TRBV28
CDR3 DNA: TGTGCCAGCAGTTCGTCAGGGGGCTCCAACTATGGCTACACCTTC
CDR3 protein: CASSSSGGSNYGYTF

J gene: TRBJ1-3
D gene: TRBD1
clone size: NA
V gene: TRBV18
CDR3 DNA: TGTGCCAGCTCTACGGGACAGGGGACTGGAAACACCATATATTTT
CDR3 protein: CASSTGQGTGNTIYF

J gene: TRBJ2-2
D gene: NA
clone size: few
V gene: TRBV27
CDR3 DNA: TGTGCCAGTAAGGTGGCGGCCGGGGAGCTGTTTTTT
CDR3 protein: CASKVAAGELFF

J gene: TRBJ1-1
D gene: NA
clone size: few
V gene: TRBV5-1
CDR3 DNA: TGCGCCAGCAGCGTTGGTGGAGCTGAAGCTTTCTTT
CDR3 protein: CASSVGGAEAFF

J gene: TRBJ1-6
D gene: TRBD1
clone size: NA
V gene: TRBV7-2
CDR3 DNA: TGTGCCAGCAGCCTGGGACAGTCTAATTCACCCCTCCACTTT
CDR3 protein: CASSLGQSNSPLHF

J gene: TRBJ2-1
D gene: NA
clone size: NA
V gene: TRBV19
CDR3 DNA: TGTGCCAGTAGTATAGGCTCGAGCTCCTACAATGAGCAGTTCTTC
CDR3 protein: CASSIGSSSYNEQFF

J gene: TRBJ1-5
D gene: TRBD1
clone size: many
V gene: TRBV7-2
CDR3 DNA: TGTGCCAGCAGCTCTTTACAGGGGGCGAATCAGCCCCAGCATTTT
CDR3 protein: CASSSLQGANQPQHF

J gene: TRBJ1-3
D gene: TRBD1
clone size: once
V gene: TRBV2
CDR3 DNA: TGTGCCAGCAGTGTTGTAACAACAGGGGGTGGAAACACCATATATTTT
CDR3 protein: CASSVVTTGGGNTIYF

J gene: TRBJ2-3
D gene: TRBD2
clone size: NA
V gene: TRBV9
CDR3 DNA: TGTGCCAGCAGCTCGCCGGGACTAGCGGGGAGCACAGATACGCAGTATTTT
CDR3 protein: CASSSPGLAGSTDTQYF

J gene: TRBJ2-3
D gene: TRBD2
clone size: NA
V gene: TRBV19
CDR3 DNA: TGTGCCAGTAGCGGGACTAGCGGGGGTGCTAGCACAGATACGCAGTATTTT
CDR3 protein: CASSGTSGGASTDTQYF

J gene: TRBJ1-3
D gene: TRBD1
clone size: NA
V gene: TRBV9
CDR3 DNA: TGTGCCAGCAGTTTTTCCGGGACAGGAGGAAACACCATATATTTT
CDR3 protein: CASSFSGTGGNTIYF

J gene: TRBJ1-2
D gene: TRBD1
clone size: NA
V gene: TRBV6-5
CDR3 DNA: TGTGCCAGCAGCCGTACAGGGGGCGCCTATGGCTACACCTTC
CDR3 protein: CASSRTGGAYGYTF

J gene: TRBJ1-2
D gene: TRBD1
clone size: NA
V gene: TRBV10-3
CDR3 DNA: TGTGCCATCAGTGAGCGAGGACAGGATCTCGGCTATGGCTACACCTTC
CDR3 protein: CAISERGQDLGYGYTF

J gene: TRBJ1-2
D gene: NA
clone size: NA
V gene: TRBV6-2/TRBV6-3
CDR3 DNA: TGTGCCAGCAGTTGGCAGGGCCAAGCTAACTATGGCTACACCTTC
CDR3 protein: CASSWQGQANYGYTF

J gene: TRBJ1-2
D gene: TRBD1
clone size: NA
V gene: TRBV5-6
CDR3 DNA: TGTGCCAGCAGCTTGGACAGGGGGCCCTTTCGGGGCTACACCTTC
CDR3 protein: CASSLDRGPFRGYTF

J gene: TRBJ2-7
D gene: TRBD1
clone size: NA
V gene: TRBV4-3
CDR3 DNA: TGCGCCAGCAGCCAAGTCAAATATTCAGGGGGTTTCGGCTACGAGCAGTACTTC
CDR3 protein: CASSQVKYSGGFGYEQYF

J gene: TRBJ1-2
D gene: TRBD1
clone size: NA
V gene: TRBV28
CDR3 DNA: TGTGCCAGCCGTATGACAGGGCTAGCCTATGGCTACACCTTC
CDR3 protein: CASRMTGLAYGYTF

J gene: TRBJ2-1
D gene: TRBD2
clone size: NA
V gene: TRBV5-1
CDR3 DNA: TGCGCCAGCAGCCAGGGAGGGGCGAACAATGAGCAGTTCTTC
CDR3 protein: CASSQGGANNEQFF

J gene: TRBJ2-2
D gene: TRBD1
clone size: NA
V gene: TRBV10-3
CDR3 DNA: TGTGCCATCAGGGGGACAGGGGACACCGGGGAGCTGTTTTTT
CDR3 protein: CAIRGTGDTGELFF

J gene: TRBJ1-4
D gene: TRBD1
clone size: NA
V gene: TRBV2
CDR3 DNA: TGTGCCAGCAGTTCCGGGACAGGGCGTGAGAAACTGTTTTTT
CDR3 protein: CASSSGTGREKLFF

J gene: TRBJ1-5
D gene: TRBD1
clone size: NA
V gene: TRBV7-8
CDR3 DNA: TGTGCCAGCAGCTCGGCAGGGGGCGGCAATCAGCCCCAGCATTTT
CDR3 protein: CASSSAGGGNQPQHF

J gene: TRBJ2-7
D gene: TRBD1
clone size: NA
V gene: TRBV6-5
CDR3 DNA: TGTGCCAGCAGATTGGACAGGGTGGGCACCTACGAGCAGTACTTC
CDR3 protein: CASRLDRVGTYEQYF

J gene: TRBJ2-5
D gene: NA
clone size: NA
V gene: TRBV2
CDR3 DNA: TGTGCCAGCAGCGGGGTAGTAGAGACCCAGTACTTC
CDR3 protein: CASSGVVETQYF

J gene: TRBJ1-2
D gene: TRBD1
clone size: few
V gene: TRBV6-5
CDR3 DNA: TGTGCCAGCAGTAGGGGGACAGGGGGCATCTATGGCTACACCTTC
CDR3 protein: CASSRGTGGIYGYTF

J gene: TRBJ2-7
D gene: NA
clone size: many
V gene: TRBV6-1
CDR3 DNA: TGTGCCAGCAGTGACGACAGTAGACGGTACTTC
CDR3 protein: CASSDDSRRYF

J gene: TRBJ2-6
D gene: NA
clone size: NA
V gene: TRBV5-1
CDR3 DNA: TGCGCCAGCAGTGGGGAGCTAAGCTCTGGGGCCAACGTCCTGACTTTC
CDR3 protein: CASSGELSSGANVLTF

J gene: TRBJ2-1
D gene: NA
clone size: NA
V gene: TRBV11-3
CDR3 DNA: TGTGCCAGCAGCCCCCTCGGGGTCGGGTCCTACAATGAGCAGTTCTTC
CDR3 protein: CASSPLGVGSYNEQFF

J gene: TRBJ2-7
D gene: NA
clone size: NA
V gene: TRBV12-3/TRBV12-4
CDR3 DNA: TGTGCCAGCAGTTCGGGACATGGGGGTGAGCAGTACTTC
CDR3 protein: CASSSGHGGEQYF

J gene: TRBJ1-2
D gene: NA
clone size: few
V gene: TRBV5-1
CDR3 DNA: TGCGCCAGCAGCTTAGGGACACCGACGCTCTATGGCTACACCTTC
CDR3 protein: CASSLGTPTLYGYTF